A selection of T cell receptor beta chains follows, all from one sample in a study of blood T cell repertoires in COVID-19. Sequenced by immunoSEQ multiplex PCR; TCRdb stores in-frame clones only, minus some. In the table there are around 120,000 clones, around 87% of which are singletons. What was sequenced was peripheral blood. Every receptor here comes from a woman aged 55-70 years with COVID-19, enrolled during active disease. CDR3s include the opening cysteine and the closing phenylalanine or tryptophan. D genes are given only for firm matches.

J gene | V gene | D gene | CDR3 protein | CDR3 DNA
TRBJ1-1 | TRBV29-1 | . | CSVEGGWGEAFF | TGCAGCGTTGAGGGGGGATGGGGTGAAGCTTTCTTT
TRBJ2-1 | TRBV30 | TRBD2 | CAWSVLLADSYNEQFF | TGTGCCTGGAGTGTTCTACTAGCGGACTCCTACAATGAGCAGTTCTTC
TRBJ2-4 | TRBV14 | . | CASSPQNGGFQYF | TGTGCCAGCAGCCCCCAGAACGGGGGATTTCAGTACTTC
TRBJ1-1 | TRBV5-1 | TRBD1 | CASSSTGQRVTFF | TGCGCCAGCAGCTCAACGGGACAGCGCGTAACTTTCTTT
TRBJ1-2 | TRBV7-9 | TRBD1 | CASSLAGTGGSYGYTF | TGTGCCAGCAGCTTAGCTGGGACAGGGGGCTCCTATGGCTACACCTTC
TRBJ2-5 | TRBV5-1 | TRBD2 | CASSFSGGAETQYF | TGCGCCAGCAGCTTCAGCGGGGGGGCCGAGACCCAGTACTTC
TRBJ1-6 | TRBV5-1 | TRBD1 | CASSLEGQGVSPLHF | TGCGCCAGCAGTTTGGAGGGACAGGGGGTTTCACCCCTCCACTTT
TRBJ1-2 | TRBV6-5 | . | CASTPGHVLYGYTF | TGTGCCAGCACCCCGGGACATGTATTATATGGCTACACCTTC
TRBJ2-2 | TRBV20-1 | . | CSASRRVSTGELFF | TGCAGTGCTAGTCGCAGGGTTAGCACCGGGGAGCTGTTTTTT
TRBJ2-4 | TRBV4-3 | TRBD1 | CASSQAGGGNIQYF | TGCGCCAGCAGCCAAGCAGGGGGCGGAAACATTCAGTACTTC
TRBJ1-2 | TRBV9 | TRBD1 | CASSVGTDYGYTF | TGTGCTAGCAGCGTAGGGACAGACTATGGCTACACCTTC
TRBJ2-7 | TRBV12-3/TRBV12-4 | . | CASSSRSVGEQYF | TGTGCCAGCAGCTCCCGCAGCGTTGGCGAGCAGTACTTC
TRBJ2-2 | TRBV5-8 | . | CASSLAFTGELFF | TGTGCCAGCAGCTTGGCCTTCACCGGGGAGCTGTTTTTT
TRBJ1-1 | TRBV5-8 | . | CASSSLSPWRELLNTEAFF | TGTGCCAGCAGCTCCCTTTCCCCGTGGAGGGAGCTTTTGAACACTGAAGCTTTCTTT
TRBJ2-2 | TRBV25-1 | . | CASHQGGATGELFF | TGTGCCAGCCACCAAGGGGGGGCCACCGGGGAGCTGTTTTTT
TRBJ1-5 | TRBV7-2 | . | CASSPWTDISNQPQHF | TGTGCCAGCAGCCCCTGGACAGACATTAGCAATCAGCCCCAGCATTTT
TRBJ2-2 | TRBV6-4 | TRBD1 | CASSRDRRNTGELFF | TGTGCCAGCAGTCGGGACAGGAGGAACACCGGGGAGCTGTTTTTT